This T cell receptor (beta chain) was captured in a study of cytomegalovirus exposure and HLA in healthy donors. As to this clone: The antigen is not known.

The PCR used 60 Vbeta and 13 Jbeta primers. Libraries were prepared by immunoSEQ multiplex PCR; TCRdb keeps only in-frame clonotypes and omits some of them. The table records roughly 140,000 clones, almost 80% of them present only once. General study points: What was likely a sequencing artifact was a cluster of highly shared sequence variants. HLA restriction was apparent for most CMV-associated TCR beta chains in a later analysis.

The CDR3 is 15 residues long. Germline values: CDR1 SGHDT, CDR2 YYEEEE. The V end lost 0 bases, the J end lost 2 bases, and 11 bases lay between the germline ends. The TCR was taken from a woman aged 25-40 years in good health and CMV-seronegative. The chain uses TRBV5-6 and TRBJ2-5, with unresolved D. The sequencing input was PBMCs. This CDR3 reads CASSLERDFQETQYF. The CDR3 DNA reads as TGTGCCAGCAGCTTGGAACGCGACTTTCAAGAGACCCAGTACTTC. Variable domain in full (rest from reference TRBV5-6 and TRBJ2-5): DAGVTQSPTHLIKTRGQQVTLRCSPKSGHDTVSWYQQALGQGPQFIFQYYEEEERQRGNFPDRFSGHQFPNYSSELNVNALLLGDSALYLCASSLERDFQETQYFGPGTRLLVL.